This T cell receptor (beta chain) was captured in a study of blood T cell repertoires in COVID-19. Repertoires were generated with immunoSEQ multiplex PCR, while TCRdb's copy carries only in-frame clones and drops some. The sample carries a few hundred thousand clones, over 65% recorded once. Trimming removed 5 bases at V and 3 bases at J, with 13 bases between. Germline V lookup: CDR1 SEHNR, CDR2 FQNEAQ (reference sequence). There are 14 residues in the CDR3. This receptor was obtained from a man aged 55 to 69 who had recovered from COVID-19. Input material: peripheral blood. The V call is TRBV7-9, the J call TRBJ1-2, with D possibly TRBD1 on 6 matching bases. In DNA form, the CDR3 reads TGTGCCAGCAGCCTACAGGGTTTGTACTATGGCTACACCTTC. The encoded protein is CASSLQGLYYGYTF.